The 29 T cell receptor beta chains in this list originate from one sample, sequenced in a study of blood T cell repertoires in COVID-19. The assay was immunoSEQ multiplex PCR, and TCRdb's table has in-frame clones only and misses some. The data show around 300,000 clones, roughly 92% seen once. The sequenced sample consisted of peripheral blood. The receptors shown here come from a woman in her thirties with COVID-19, enrolled during active disease.

This rearrangement joins TRBV7-9 to TRBJ1-3; 7 nucleotides align to TRBD1. Losses at the gene ends were 5 bases for V and 1 base for J; bases not matched to a gene: 8. This CDR3 contains 16 residues. Per germline, CDR1 SEHNR and CDR2 FQNEAQ (reference sequence). The CDR3 loop is CASSPSGRGSGNTIYF. The CDR3 nucleotides are TGTGCCAGCAGCCCCTCCGGCAGGGGGTCTGGAAACACCATATATTTT.

This clone is a singleton in its sample. V and J are TRBV5-4 and TRBJ2-4, with a possible D match to TRBD2 (5 bases). Looked up from germline, CDR1 is SGHNT and CDR2 is YYREEE (reference sequence). With 4 bases removed from V and 0 bases from J, the gap between germline ends came to 17 bases. The CDR3 runs 17 residues. The CDR3 nucleotides read TGTGCCAGCAGCCGTGGGGAGCATAGACTAGCCAAAAACATTCAGTACTTC. It translates to CASSRGEHRLAKNIQYF.

The gene calls are TRBV11-2 and TRBJ2-5; 7 bases match TRBD1. J lost 1 base, V lost 5 bases, and 4 bases had no gene match. Looked up from germline, CDR1 is SGHAT and CDR2 is FQNNGV. This CDR3 is built from 14 residues. This CDR3 reads CASSLGTVQETQYF. The CDR3 nucleotides are TGTGCCAGCAGCCTAGGGACAGTCCAAGAGACCCAGTACTTC.

DNA for the CDR3: TGTGCCAGCACCAGGGAGGCCGGGGAGCTGTTTTTT. This encodes CASTREAGELFF. The chain couples TRBV2 to TRBJ2-2, with D maybe TRBD2 (6 bases). Germline V gene data show CDR1 as SNHLY and CDR2 as FYNNEI. CDR3 length: 12 residues. The ends were cut back, 7 bases at V and 6 bases at J, with 9 bases in the middle.

CDR3 residues: CAISESSGGRGNTEAFF. The DNA for the CDR3 is TGTGCCATCAGTGAGTCGTCGGGGGGCAGGGGAAACACTGAAGCTTTCTTT. This chain connects TRBV10-3 to TRBJ1-1; D is perhaps TRBD1 (6 bases). Germline CDR1 reads ENHRY; CDR2 reads SYGVKD. V was shortened by 0 bases and J by 2 bases, with 16 bases between the two germline ends. This CDR3 contains 17 residues.

A few counts support this clone. The chain uses TRBV6-2 or TRBV6-3 and TRBJ1-5; possible D gene TRBD1, 6 bases. Germline loops: CDR1 MNHEY, CDR2 SVGEGT. V lost 5 bases and J 7 bases, leaving 18 bases between the germline ends. The CDR3 runs 15 residues. The CDR3 loop is CASSPTGRSGQPQHF. In DNA form, the CDR3 reads TGTGCCAGCAGTCCGACAGGACGGAGTGGGCAGCCCCAGCATTTT.

The V gene is TRBV3-1 (or the pseudogene TRBV3-2), the J gene TRBJ1-6; 10 nucleotides agree with TRBD1. Germline trimming cut 0 bases from V and 8 bases from J; bases unmatched to any gene: 22. The CDR3 contains 22 residues. Germline CDR1 is LGHDT and CDR2 is YNNKEL (reference sequence). CDR3 nucleotides: TGTGCCAGCAGCCAAGATCTGCAAGACAGGGGGCTTGTGGCGGAGCCCCATTCACCCCTCCACTTT. Translation: CASSQDLQDRGLVAEPHSPLHF.

The gene calls are TRBV10-1 and TRBJ1-1; TRBD1 might be the D (5 bases). The V gene lost 11 bases and the J gene lost 0 bases, with 16 bases spanning the gap. This CDR3 has 14 amino acids. The germline gives CDR1 WNHNN, CDR2 SYGVQD (reference sequence). The CDR3 DNA sequence: TGCGCCCCGCAAGGGGAACTTATGAACACTGAAGCTTTCTTT. Translation: CAPQGELMNTEAFF.

This clone was observed at least ten times. J is TRBJ2-2 and V is TRBV2, with D perhaps matching TRBD2 (5 bases). Germline CDR1 reads SNHLY; CDR2 reads FYNNEI. The CDR3 spans 16 residues. V was pared by 6 bases and J by 0 bases, with 14 bases between. CDR3 nucleotides: TGTGCCAGCAGCCAAGAGGGAATGGCGAACACCGGGGAGCTGTTTTTT. It translates to CASSQEGMANTGELFF.

The chain is built from TRBV11-2 and TRBJ2-3; 9 bases are shared with TRBD1. Germline lookup yields CDR1 SGHAT and CDR2 FQNNGV. The CDR3 has 15 amino acids. Trimming took 3 bases from V and 2 from J; bases not matched to a gene: 3. The CDR3 sequence: CASSFGTGPTDTQYF. CDR3 nucleotide sequence: TGTGCCAGCAGCTTTGGGACAGGGCCCACAGATACGCAGTATTTT.

CDR3 amino acids: CASRKDREYGQPQHF. The CDR3 region has the DNA TGTGCCAGTAGGAAGGACAGGGAATACGGTCAGCCCCAGCATTTT. The chain carries TRBV19 and TRBJ1-5; 8 bases line up with TRBD1. After removal of 6 bases from V and 6 bases from J, the junction contained 10 bases not matched to a gene. Germline CDR1 is LNHDA and CDR2 is SQIVND (reference sequence). The CDR3 has 15 residues.

The CDR3 DNA reads TGCGCCAGCAGCTTGTCTCAGGGGTCCTACGAGCAGTACTTC. Translation: CASSLSQGSYEQYF. V is TRBV5-1 and J is TRBJ2-7, with D perhaps matching TRBD1 (6 bases). This CDR3 spans 14 amino acids. With 1 base removed from V and 1 base from J, the gap between germline ends came to 9 bases. In germline, CDR1 is SGHRS, CDR2 YFSETQ.

This clone was counted a few times. The chain uses TRBV5-4 and TRBJ2-2, with TRBD2 matching 7 bases. The J segment lost 2 bases and the V segment lost 4 bases, leaving 11 bases of the junction unmatched. In germline, CDR1 is SGHNT, CDR2 YYREEE (reference sequence). This CDR3 is 17 amino acids long. CDR3 DNA sequence: TGTGCCAGCAGCCGCTCTAGCGGTCGACTTAACACCGGGGAGCTGTTTTTT. This translates into CASSRSSGRLNTGELFF.

V usage is TRBV4-1 and J usage is TRBJ2-7; D is perhaps TRBD2 (5 bases). Trimming took off 4 bases at V and 5 bases at J, with 18 bases between the two ends. Per germline, CDR1 MGHRA and CDR2 YSYEKL. This CDR3 contains 15 residues. The CDR3 nucleotides read TGCGCCAGCAGCCGAGGGTTCGGGATACGGGACGAGCAGTACTTC. Protein product: CASSRGFGIRDEQYF.

This clone came up once. The genes are TRBV29-1 and TRBJ1-1; D might be TRBD1 (5 bases). The CDR3 runs 11 residues. The germline CDR1 and CDR2 sequences are SQVTM and ANQGSEA. Between the trimmed V and J ends, which lost 2 bases and 8 bases, there was a span of 9 bases. The CDR3 DNA reads as TGCAGCGTTGAACGGGGACTCGAAGCTTTCTTT. It encodes CSVERGLEAFF.

This rearrangement joins TRBV29-1 to TRBJ1-1; 7 bases agree with TRBD1. The CDR3 runs to 13 residues. With 7 bases clipped from V and 0 bases from J, the junction kept 5 bases outside the gene matches. Germline CDR1 is SQVTM and CDR2 is ANQGSEA. The CDR3 spells CSGYGQVNTEAFF. The CDR3 DNA follows: TGCAGCGGGTACGGACAGGTGAACACTGAAGCTTTCTTT.

This rearrangement joins TRBV3-1 (or the pseudogene TRBV3-2) to TRBJ1-1; D is undetermined. The length of the CDR3 is 14 residues. Germline values: CDR1 LGHDT, CDR2 YNNKEL (reference sequence). V was shortened by 1 base and J by 4 bases, with 10 bases between the two germline ends. The DNA for the CDR3 is TGTGCCAGCAGCCAAGGTTTTCCGTCCACTGAAGCTTTCTTT. It encodes CASSQGFPSTEAFF.

The genes are TRBV5-6 and TRBJ1-2, with 10 positions matching TRBD1. Germline V gene lookup returns CDR1 SGHDT and CDR2 YYEEEE. With 4 bases clipped from V and 2 bases from J, the junction kept 2 bases outside the gene matches. The CDR3 loop spans 14 amino acids. The CDR3 region has the DNA TGTGCCAGCAGCCCGACAGGGGGCAACTATGGCTACACCTTC. This sequence encodes CASSPTGGNYGYTF.

V gene TRBV19 combines with J gene TRBJ1-5; a possible D gene is TRBD1 (5 bases). V dropped 7 bases and J dropped 7 bases, with 17 bases sitting between them. This CDR3 spans 14 amino acids. Germline V lookup: CDR1 LNHDA, CDR2 SQIVND (reference sequence). In DNA form, the CDR3 reads TGTGCCAGTACCCCATCGGCGGGGCAGCAGCCCCAGCATTTT. Its translation: CASTPSAGQQPQHF.

This sequence joins TRBV6-1 and TRBJ2-7, with 8 bases that match TRBD2. CDR3 length: 16 amino acids. Germline trimming cut 0 bases from V and 2 bases from J; bases unmatched to any gene: 6. Germline CDR1 MNHNS, CDR2 SASEGT. CDR3 region: CASSEAGSGTPYEQYF. The DNA of the CDR3 is TGTGCCAGCAGTGAAGCGGGTAGCGGGACCCCCTACGAGCAGTACTTC.

V is TRBV6-5 and J is TRBJ2-3, with D perhaps matching TRBD2 (5 bases). Germline assignment: CDR1 MNHEY and CDR2 SVGAGI. The V end lost 6 bases, the J end lost 4 bases, and 14 bases lay between the germline ends. The CDR3 contains 14 residues. The CDR3 coding sequence is TGTGCCAGCAGGGCCCTGAGGGCCTCAGATACGCAGTATTTT. It specifies CASRALRASDTQYF.

V usage is TRBV20-1 and J usage is TRBJ2-5; TRBD2 aligns across 10 bases. This CDR3 is 14 amino acids long. The germline CDR1 and CDR2 sequences are DFQATT and SNEGSKA (reference sequence). V shed 6 bases, J shed 4 bases, and the junction held 8 bases outside the gene matches. CDR3 sequence: CSASLAGVIETQYF. The CDR3 bases are TGCAGTGCCAGTCTAGCGGGAGTCATAGAGACCCAGTACTTC.

The gene calls are TRBV6-5 and TRBJ2-1; 11 bases agree with TRBD1. The V segment lost 1 base and the J segment 7 bases; nucleotides outside the gene matches: 6. Germline values: CDR1 MNHEY, CDR2 SVGAGI. This CDR3 comprises 16 residues. The DNA for the CDR3 is TGTGCCAGCAGTTACTTAGGGACAGGGGGAGTTAATGAGCAGTTCTTC. This translates into CASSYLGTGGVNEQFF.

This sequence joins TRBV2 and TRBJ1-5; TRBD1 agrees at 8 bases. V lost 1 base and J lost 8; bases outside the gene matches: 10. Germline CDR1 SNHLY, CDR2 FYNNEI. The CDR3 length is 16 residues. Here the CDR3 reads CASSEGQGAIRKPQHF. CDR3 nucleotides: TGTGCCAGCAGTGAAGGTCAGGGGGCCATTAGGAAGCCCCAGCATTTT. Together with reference TRBV2 and TRBJ1-5, the CDR3 gives the full variable domain: EPEVTQTPSHQVTQMGQEVILRCVPISNHLYFYWYRQILGQKVEFLVSFYNNEISEKSEIFDDQFSVERPDGSNFTLKIRSTKLEDSAMYFCASSEGQGAIRKPQHFGDGTRLSIL.

The V gene is TRBV28, the J gene TRBJ1-1, with D maybe TRBD1 (5 bases). V was pared by 5 bases and J by 0 bases, with 10 bases between. The CDR3 covers 14 residues. CDR1 and CDR2 (germline): MDHEN, SYDVKM. CDR3 protein: CASSRDSLNTEAFF. The CDR3 bases are TGTGCCAGCAGTCGTGACAGTTTGAACACTGAAGCTTTCTTT.

V gene TRBV9 combines with J gene TRBJ1-6; possibly TRBD1 for D (5 bases). CDR1 is SGDLS and CDR2 is YYNGEE in the germline V gene. V lost 3 bases and J lost 7, with 11 bases in between. This CDR3 has 14 residues. The DNA for the CDR3 is TGTGCCAGCAGCGAATGGCAGGGAAATTCACCCCTCCACTTT. Residues: CASSEWQGNSPLHF. Supplemented by reference TRBV9 and TRBJ1-6, the full variable domain reads DSGVTQTPKHLITATGQRVTLRCSPRSGDLSVYWYQQSLDQGLQFLIQYYNGEERAKGNILERFSAQQFPDLHSELNLSSLELGDSALYFCASSEWQGNSPLHFGNGTRLTVT.

This chain connects TRBV9 to TRBJ1-3; the D gene is possibly TRBD1 (6 bases). The germline V gene encodes CDR1 SGDLS and CDR2 YYNGEE. V dropped 0 bases and J dropped 0 bases, with 13 bases sitting between them. This CDR3 is 17 amino acids long. CDR3 region: CASSVGQGTDSGNTIYF. DNA for the CDR3: TGTGCCAGCAGCGTAGGTCAGGGGACCGACTCTGGAAACACCATATATTTT.

The V gene is TRBV11-2, the J gene TRBJ1-5; no firm D call. This CDR3 contains 15 residues. Trimming stripped 3 bases from V and 2 bases from J, with 11 bases between. The germline V gene has CDR1 SGHAT and CDR2 FQNNGV. The CDR3 region has the DNA TGTGCCAGCAGCTTTTCGGCTGGAGGCAATCAGCCCCAGCATTTT. Residues: CASSFSAGGNQPQHF.

This chain connects TRBV5-8 to TRBJ1-2; D call uncertain. There are 13 residues in the CDR3. V was trimmed by 0 bases and J by 5 bases, leaving 8 bases between them. Germline loops: CDR1 SGHTS, CDR2 YDEGEE. As DNA, the CDR3 is TGTGCCAGCAGCTTGGACTCCGGGTATGGCTACACCTTC. Its translation is CASSLDSGYGYTF. The full variable domain, its missing parts supplied by reference TRBV5-8 and TRBJ1-2, is EAGVTQSPTHLIKTRGQQATLRCSPISGHTSVYWYQQALGLGLQFLLWYDEGEERNRGNFPPRFSGRQFPNYSSELNVNALELEDSALYLCASSLDSGYGYTFGSGTRLTVV.